This T cell receptor (beta chain) was identified during a study of shared clonotypes between healthy human individuals (dated by TCRdb to 2020 to 2021). A note on the overall study: Three men and a couple of women, aged 18 to 49 years, made up the cohort. For each donor, three plates each were used for CD4 naive and CD4 memory, two plates were used for CD8 naive, and one plate was used for CD8 memory. Per donor, leukapheresis produced somewhere between about 0.94 and 9 billion PBMCs. Libraries were prepared and TCR repertoires were sequenced by different laboratories using diverse techniques, in order to increase sequencing depth and limit assay-specific biases. The study deeply sequenced blood TCR repertoires of about 5 healthy adults to estimate repertoire size and the extent of clonotype sharing between individuals.

Study-level results and caveats: Naive subsets generally had larger estimated clonotype richness than memory subsets did. Sampling was limited to blood, and TCR repertoires in tissue likely differ from TCR repertoires in blood. Higher generation probabilities were observed for clonotypes shared by all four sorted-subset donors than for non-shared clonotypes. The genetic and exposure-history diversity represented was limited by the small number of donors. Even with the large sequencing depth, rarefaction of the sorted-subset datasets indicated that sequencing was incomplete. When a handful of donors were compared, the shared fraction of clonotypes was approximately 5% for naive CD4, approximately 3.5% for naive CD8, 2.3% for memory CD4, and 0.3% to 0.5% for memory CD8. Based on pairwise subsampling, the degree of clonotype sharing among donors was expected to be affected by sequencing depth.

TCR CDR3 regions were amplified from genomic DNA by multiplex PCR using the deep immunoSEQ assay. Extracted genomic DNA from each cell subset was distributed evenly across all wells of several immunoSEQ 96-well plates, and each plate was treated as a replicate. Each replicate PCR for sorted subsets received approximately 220 ng genomic DNA, equal to roughly 29,000 T cell genomes. Purified libraries were measured with a Qubit 3.0 fluorometer, size-checked on a Bioanalyzer 2100, and measured again with the KAPA Library Quantification kit. Every immunoSEQ 96-well plate was sequenced on a separate single-read 150-cycle Illumina NextSeq 550 flow cell. Turning to the authors' computational methods: Because the immunoSEQ output included only junctional sequences and no quality scores, the filtering could not be the same as the filtering used for full-length reads. Sequences were annotated with PyIR, a Python wrapper for IgBLAST v1.9, and V/J genes and CDR3 were assigned using IMGT germline references. Reads were removed for weak V/J assignments (E-value above 1e-6), missing CDR3, stop codons, out-of-frame junctions, or ambiguous translated residues. V3J clonotypes were defined as sequences sharing an identical inferred V gene, J gene, and CDR3 amino acid sequence. The percentage overlap between two repertoires was calculated by dividing the number of shared unique clonotypes by the size of the smaller repertoire. Repertoire richness was assessed with RTK rarefaction, the Chao1 estimator, and Recon v2.1 estimates of unobserved clonotypes. For all TCRbeta clonotypes obtained by the gDNA method from a few donors, generation probabilities were computed with OLGA. This immuneACCESS table, as held by TCRdb, lists in-frame sequences with V and J called but not all clones. Of the missing ones, under half trace to an unresolved V gene in checked studies; the others have no known cause. For V, J and clone size, that table is used; D and trimming come from the DNA. For this sample there are roughly 2.6 million clones; 85% to 95% appear just once. The ten largest clones take up around 0.14% of the sample.

The donors were healthy, HIV-negative adults with no recently reported acute infections or vaccinations. All donors were Caucasian adults living in Nashville, Tennessee, USA. Magnetic negative selection was used to enrich CD4+ T cells, after which naive cells were positively selected on CD45RA and the negative fraction became the memory subset. Blood was collected by leukapheresis, and PBMCs were isolated by Ficoll-Histopaque density gradient centrifugation and then cryopreserved in liquid nitrogen vapor phase. Purity and quantity of every magnetically sorted T cell population were checked by analytical flow cytometry. From each sorted fraction, genomic DNA was isolated and quantified by UV absorbance on a Nanodrop 2000c. The germline V gene sets CDR1 to MNHEY and CDR2 to SVGAGI. V is reduced by 6 bases and J by 0 bases, leaving a spacing of 15 bases between them. The CDR3 runs 15 amino acids, cysteine and phenylalanine included. Only the CDR3 region is kept as DNA, spanning 45 bases read in frame from base 1.

Only one count was recorded for this clone. There is no known antigen for this receptor. Base qualities are not recorded, but no much larger clone differs from it by a single base. The sample consisted of naive CD4+ T cells sorted from blood. The sample's cell subset or site label, decoded: CD45RA+ positively selected. The receptor was derived from a man in his late teens or twenties in good health. Rearrangement joined TRBV6-5 to TRBJ2-7, with TRBD1 as a weak D call on 5 bases. For the CDR3, the sequence is CASSPTERPSYEQYF. The nucleotide sequence reads TGTGCCAGCAGCCCGACAGAGCGCCCCTCCTACGAGCAGTACTTC.